Many counts were recorded for the clone carrying this TCR beta chain. The antigen is not known. Ophthalmopathy cases met thresholds of Clinical Activity Score at least 3, NOSPECS grade at least 4 and duration under 3 months. Every diagnosis used clinical symptoms, serum thyroxine and TRAb, thyroid ultrasound and orbital computed tomography. This sample is drawn from a study of T cells in Graves' hyperthyroidism and ophthalmopathy. Study conclusions and caveats: Progression to ophthalmopathy was predicted a median of roughly 6.6 months early.

RNA transcripts were the template for amplifying TCR beta CDR3 regions. HTBI primers were used for first-round RT-PCR of the TCR CDR3. TCRdb recomputed calls from the multiplex PCR reads with MiXCR, one row per CDR3 protein. The table records approximately 610,000 distinct CDR3 sequences, roughly 14% of them present only once. V was trimmed by 5 bases and J by 3 bases, leaving 10 bases between them. The CDR3 is 14 residues long. The germline gives CDR1 SGHAT, CDR2 FQNNGV. The source of this sequence is a woman between 40 and 50 years old with Graves' ophthalmopathy. This rearrangement joins TRBV11-2 to TRBJ2-2, with unresolved D. The sequenced sample was blood. CDR3: CASSPSWYTGELFF. DNA of the CDR3: TGTGCCAGCAGCCCCTCTTGGTACACCGGGGAGCTGTTTTTT.